This entry describes one T cell receptor beta chain. These data belong to a study of blood T cell repertoires in COVID-19. On the study more broadly: COVID-19 samples, acute and convalescent, were from the United States, Italy and Spain. The analysed material was cDNA or gDNA that came from T cells, B-cell-depleted T cells, or PBMCs.

V lost 6 bases and J lost 4; bases outside the gene matches: 6. The length of the CDR3 is 15 residues. CDR1 LNHDA and CDR2 SQIVND come from the germline V gene (reference sequence). Authors' data handling: Amplifying reference gene primers gave estimates of nucleated cell counts. Assay: immunoSEQ multiplex PCR; the TCRdb copy retains only in-frame clones and omits some. The V and J calls and clone size come from that table; D and trimming were worked out from the DNA. This table has around 130,000 clones, approximately 80% appearing once. The sequencing input was peripheral blood. The chain uses TRBV19 and TRBJ1-5; 10 bases map to TRBD1. The receptor was derived from a woman in her forties or fifties with acute or convalescent COVID-19. CDR3 DNA sequence: TGTGCCAGTAGCCCGGGACAGGGGCTTAATCAGCCCCAGCATTTT. It codes for CASSPGQGLNQPQHF.